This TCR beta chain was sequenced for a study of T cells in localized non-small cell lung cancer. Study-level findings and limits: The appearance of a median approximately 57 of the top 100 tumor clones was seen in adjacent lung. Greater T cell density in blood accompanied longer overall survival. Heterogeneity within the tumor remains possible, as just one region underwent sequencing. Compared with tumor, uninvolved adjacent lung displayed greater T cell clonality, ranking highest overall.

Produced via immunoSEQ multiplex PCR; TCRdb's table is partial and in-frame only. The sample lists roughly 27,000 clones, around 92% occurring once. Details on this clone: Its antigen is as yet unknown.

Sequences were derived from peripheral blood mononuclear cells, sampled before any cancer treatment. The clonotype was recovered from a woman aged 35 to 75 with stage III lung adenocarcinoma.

DNA for the CDR3: TGTGCCAGCAACCCCGGTCGGCAGGGGTATCAGCCCCAGCATTTT. It translates to CASNPGRQGYQPQHF. The chain joins TRBV28 to TRBJ1-5; D might be TRBD1 (6 bases). Trimming left V 7 bases short and J 5 bases short, with 18 bases between. The CDR3 is 15 residues long. Per the germline V gene, CDR1 is MDHEN and CDR2 is SYDVKM. Based on the CDR3 plus reference TRBV28 and TRBJ1-5, the full variable domain is DVKVTQSSRYLVKRTGEKVFLECVQDMDHENMFWYRQDPGLGLRLIYFSYDVKMKEKGDIPEGYSVSREKKERFSLILESASTNQTSMYLCASNPGRQGYQPQHFGDGTRLSIL.